The clone carrying this T cell receptor beta chain was counted ten times or more. The data belong to a study of T cells in Graves' hyperthyroidism and ophthalmopathy. Regions amplified from RNA transcripts were the TCR beta CDR3 regions. The TCR CDR3 first-round RT-PCR relied on the HTBI primer set. TCRdb called the multiplex PCR reads again in MiXCR, with one record for every CDR3 protein. Counted here are over 700,000 distinct CDR3 sequences, roughly 40% occurring once; the ten biggest clones make up over 8%. The CDR3 covers 11 residues. V was clipped by 6 bases and J by 9 bases, with 12 bases between them. Germline assignment: CDR1 DFQATT and CDR2 SNEGSKA (reference sequence).

The rearrangement joins TRBV20-1 to TRBJ1-5; D may be TRBD1 (5 bases). Source material: blood. This TCR derives from a man younger than 35 with Graves' hyperthyroidism. CDR3 bases: TGCAGTGCCGAAGGGGATCCGCCCCAGCATTTT. Translating it yields CSAEGDPPQHF.